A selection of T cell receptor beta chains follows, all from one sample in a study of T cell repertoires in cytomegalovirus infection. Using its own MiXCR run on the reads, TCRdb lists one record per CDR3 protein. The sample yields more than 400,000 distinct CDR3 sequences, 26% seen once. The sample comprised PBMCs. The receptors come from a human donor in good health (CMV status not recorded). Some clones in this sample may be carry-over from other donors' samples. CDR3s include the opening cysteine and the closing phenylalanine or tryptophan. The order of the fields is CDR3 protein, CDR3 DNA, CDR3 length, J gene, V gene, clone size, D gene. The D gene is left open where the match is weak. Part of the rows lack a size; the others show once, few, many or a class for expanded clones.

CDR3 protein: CASSPPGGTYGYTF; CDR3 DNA: TGTGCCAGCAGCCCGCCTGGAGGAACGTATGGCTACACCTTC; CDR3 length: 14; J gene: TRBJ1-2; V gene: TRBV11-2; clone size: few; D gene: NA
CDR3 protein: CSARAVGDTQYF; CDR3 DNA: TGCAGTGCTAGAGCGGTTGGAGATACGCAGTATTTT; CDR3 length: 12; J gene: TRBJ2-3; V gene: TRBV20-1; clone size: NA; D gene: NA
CDR3 protein: CSAIGGGDDEQYF; CDR3 DNA: TGCAGTGCTATTGGCGGGGGGGACGACGAGCAGTACTTC; CDR3 length: 13; J gene: TRBJ2-7; V gene: TRBV20-1; clone size: few; D gene: TRBD2
CDR3 protein: CASSWTSGRSADTQYF; CDR3 DNA: TGTGCCAGCAGCTGGACTAGCGGAAGGAGTGCAGATACGCAGTATTTT; CDR3 length: 16; J gene: TRBJ2-3; V gene: TRBV7-3; clone size: few; D gene: TRBD2
CDR3 protein: CASSQRTGRGSSYNEQFF; CDR3 DNA: TGTGCCAGCAGCCAAAGGACAGGGAGGGGTTCCTCCTACAATGAGCAGTTCTTC; CDR3 length: 18; J gene: TRBJ2-1; V gene: TRBV14; clone size: NA; D gene: NA
CDR3 protein: CASSFRFSNQPQHF; CDR3 DNA: TGTGCCAGCAGTTTCCGGTTTAGCAATCAGCCCCAGCATTTT; CDR3 length: 14; J gene: TRBJ1-5; V gene: TRBV12-3/TRBV12-4; clone size: few; D gene: NA
CDR3 protein: CASTTQNYGYTF; CDR3 DNA: TGTGCCAGCACCACACAGAACTATGGCTACACCTTC; CDR3 length: 12; J gene: TRBJ1-2; V gene: TRBV6-2/TRBV6-3; clone size: NA; D gene: NA
CDR3 protein: CASSGIGGGDTQYF; CDR3 DNA: TGTGCCAGCAGTGGGATTGGAGGGGGGGATACGCAGTATTTT; CDR3 length: 14; J gene: TRBJ2-3; V gene: TRBV28; clone size: NA; D gene: NA
CDR3 protein: CASSFRQGPYEQYF; CDR3 DNA: TGTGCCAGCAGTTTCCGGCAGGGACCGTACGAGCAGTACTTC; CDR3 length: 14; J gene: TRBJ2-7; V gene: TRBV12-3/TRBV12-4; clone size: once; D gene: NA
CDR3 protein: CATSDGDRGSNQPQHF; CDR3 DNA: TGTGCCACCAGTGACGGGGACAGGGGAAGCAATCAGCCCCAGCATTTT; CDR3 length: 16; J gene: TRBJ1-5; V gene: TRBV24-1; clone size: few; D gene: TRBD1
CDR3 protein: CSAQIQETQYF; CDR3 DNA: TGCAGTGCTCAGATCCAAGAGACCCAGTACTTC; CDR3 length: 11; J gene: TRBJ2-5; V gene: TRBV20-1; clone size: NA; D gene: NA
CDR3 protein: CAWSVGQNNEKLFF; CDR3 DNA: TGTGCCTGGAGTGTTGGACAGAATAATGAAAAACTGTTTTTT; CDR3 length: 14; J gene: TRBJ1-4; V gene: TRBV30; clone size: NA; D gene: NA
CDR3 protein: CASSWTSVSYEQYF; CDR3 DNA: TGTGCCAGCAGTTGGACTAGCGTCTCCTACGAGCAGTACTTC; CDR3 length: 14; J gene: TRBJ2-7; V gene: TRBV27; clone size: NA; D gene: TRBD2
CDR3 protein: CASSDPFRGQGAIEQFF; CDR3 DNA: TGTGCCAGTAGTGACCCATTTAGGGGACAGGGGGCGATTGAGCAGTTCTTC; CDR3 length: 17; J gene: TRBJ2-1; V gene: TRBV19; clone size: NA; D gene: TRBD1
CDR3 protein: CASRGMKREARTGELFF; CDR3 DNA: TGTGCCAGCAGGGGAATGAAGCGGGAAGCAAGGACCGGGGAGCTGTTTTTT; CDR3 length: 17; J gene: TRBJ2-2; V gene: TRBV28; clone size: NA; D gene: TRBD2
CDR3 protein: CASSIRLSRSLSYGYTF; CDR3 DNA: TGTGCCAGTAGTATCCGCCTCAGTCGGAGCCTTTCCTATGGCTACACCTTC; CDR3 length: 17; J gene: TRBJ1-2; V gene: TRBV19; clone size: NA; D gene: NA
CDR3 protein: CASSTSPTGGYEKLFF; CDR3 DNA: TGTGCCAGCAGCACTTCCCCGACAGGGGGTTATGAAAAACTGTTTTTT; CDR3 length: 16; J gene: TRBJ1-4; V gene: TRBV6-2/TRBV6-3; clone size: NA; D gene: TRBD1
CDR3 protein: CASSLHLLAGDRNEQFF; CDR3 DNA: TGTGCCAGCAGCCTACATCTACTAGCGGGAGATAGGAATGAGCAGTTCTTC; CDR3 length: 17; J gene: TRBJ2-1; V gene: TRBV13; clone size: NA; D gene: TRBD2
CDR3 protein: CASSSGGSGRYNEQFF; CDR3 DNA: TGTGCCAGCAGCTCCGGCGGGTCAGGACGGTACAATGAGCAGTTCTTC; CDR3 length: 16; J gene: TRBJ2-1; V gene: TRBV7-9; clone size: NA; D gene: NA
CDR3 protein: CATSGTGTGMLNEQFF; CDR3 DNA: TGTGCCACCAGTGGCACCGGGACAGGGATGTTGAATGAGCAGTTCTTC; CDR3 length: 16; J gene: TRBJ2-1; V gene: TRBV24-1; clone size: few; D gene: TRBD1
CDR3 protein: CATSAGEGVETQYF; CDR3 DNA: TGTGCCACCAGCGCTGGTGAGGGTGTGGAGACCCAGTACTTC; CDR3 length: 14; J gene: TRBJ2-5; V gene: TRBV24-1; clone size: NA; D gene: NA
CDR3 protein: CASSQDAQETQYF; CDR3 DNA: TGTGCCAGCAGCCAAGATGCCCAAGAGACCCAGTACTTC; CDR3 length: 13; J gene: TRBJ2-5; V gene: TRBV14; clone size: NA; D gene: NA
CDR3 protein: CASSLGRITGELFF; CDR3 DNA: TGTGCCAGCAGCTTGGGTCGAATCACCGGGGAGCTGTTTTTT; CDR3 length: 14; J gene: TRBJ2-2; V gene: TRBV7-8; clone size: many; D gene: NA
CDR3 protein: CASRLSSGIYNEQFF; CDR3 DNA: TGTGCCAGCAGACTGTCTAGCGGAATTTACAATGAGCAGTTCTTC; CDR3 length: 15; J gene: TRBJ2-1; V gene: TRBV12-3/TRBV12-4; clone size: NA; D gene: TRBD2
CDR3 protein: CASRTGTSTDTQYF; CDR3 DNA: TGTGCCAGCAGGACAGGTACCAGCACAGATACGCAGTATTTT; CDR3 length: 14; J gene: TRBJ2-3; V gene: TRBV12-3/TRBV12-4; clone size: few; D gene: NA
CDR3 protein: CLSSNRGTEAFF; CDR3 DNA: TGCTTATCTTCGAACAGGGGGACTGAAGCTTTCTTT; CDR3 length: 12; J gene: TRBJ1-1; V gene: TRBV29-1; clone size: NA; D gene: TRBD1
CDR3 protein: CASSLMSSGVDTQYF; CDR3 DNA: TGTGCCAGCAGCTTAATGAGTAGCGGAGTAGATACGCAGTATTTT; CDR3 length: 15; J gene: TRBJ2-3; V gene: TRBV7-3; clone size: NA; D gene: NA
CDR3 protein: CASSLDGDPNNEQFF; CDR3 DNA: TGTGCCAGCAGCTTAGATGGGGACCCTAACAATGAGCAGTTCTTC; CDR3 length: 15; J gene: TRBJ2-1; V gene: TRBV11-2; clone size: NA; D gene: NA
CDR3 protein: CASSSLRGRFEDTQYF; CDR3 DNA: TGTGCCAGCAGCTCGTTACGGGGCAGGTTTGAAGATACGCAGTATTTT; CDR3 length: 16; J gene: TRBJ2-3; V gene: TRBV7-9; clone size: few; D gene: NA
CDR3 protein: CASSYSRTGGPSDDEQFF; CDR3 DNA: TGTGCCAGCAGTTACTCGAGGACGGGAGGGCCGTCTGACGATGAGCAGTTCTTC; CDR3 length: 18; J gene: TRBJ2-1; V gene: TRBV6-2/TRBV6-3; clone size: NA; D gene: TRBD2
CDR3 protein: CASSESGQGDNSPLHF; CDR3 DNA: TGTGCCAGCAGTGAATCGGGACAGGGTGATAATTCACCCCTCCACTTT; CDR3 length: 16; J gene: TRBJ1-6; V gene: TRBV25-1; clone size: NA; D gene: TRBD1
CDR3 protein: CASSPRGGAYEQFF; CDR3 DNA: TGTGCCAGCAGTCCGCGGGGTGGAGCCTATGAGCAGTTCTTC; CDR3 length: 14; J gene: TRBJ2-1; V gene: TRBV6-2/TRBV6-3; clone size: NA; D gene: NA
CDR3 protein: CASSLAIGQNSNQPQHF; CDR3 DNA: TGTGCCAGCAGTCTGGCGATAGGGCAGAATAGCAATCAGCCCCAGCATTTT; CDR3 length: 17; J gene: TRBJ1-5; V gene: TRBV12-3/TRBV12-4; clone size: few; D gene: NA
CDR3 protein: CASSYGRGGEQYF; CDR3 DNA: TGTGCCAGCAGTTACGGCAGGGGCGGCGAGCAGTACTTC; CDR3 length: 13; J gene: TRBJ2-7; V gene: TRBV6-2/TRBV6-3; clone size: few; D gene: NA
CDR3 protein: CASSWEFNQPQHF; CDR3 DNA: TGTGCCAGCAGTTGGGAGTTCAATCAGCCCCAGCATTTT; CDR3 length: 13; J gene: TRBJ1-5; V gene: TRBV6-2/TRBV6-3; clone size: NA; D gene: NA
CDR3 protein: CASSQRRTSGRNEQFF; CDR3 DNA: TGTGCCAGCAGCCAGCGACGGACTAGCGGGAGGAATGAGCAGTTCTTC; CDR3 length: 16; J gene: TRBJ2-1; V gene: TRBV7-2; clone size: few; D gene: TRBD2
CDR3 protein: CASSPGTVIRTGELFF; CDR3 DNA: TGTGCCAGCAGTCCAGGGACGGTAATTCGCACCGGGGAGCTGTTTTTT; CDR3 length: 16; J gene: TRBJ2-2; V gene: TRBV12-3/TRBV12-4; clone size: few; D gene: NA
CDR3 protein: CASSPIAFSGYTF; CDR3 DNA: TGTGCCAGCAGCCCTATCGCTTTTAGCGGCTACACCTTC; CDR3 length: 13; J gene: TRBJ1-2; V gene: TRBV7-6; clone size: many; D gene: NA
CDR3 protein: CSVSSGYNEQFF; CDR3 DNA: TGCAGCGTTTCTAGCGGGTACAATGAGCAGTTCTTC; CDR3 length: 12; J gene: TRBJ2-1; V gene: TRBV29-1; clone size: NA; D gene: TRBD2
CDR3 protein: CSVVESDEKLFF; CDR3 DNA: TGCAGCGTTGTGGAGTCAGACGAAAAACTGTTTTTT; CDR3 length: 12; J gene: TRBJ1-4; V gene: TRBV29-1; clone size: NA; D gene: NA
CDR3 protein: CASSLEGGAGTEAFF; CDR3 DNA: TGTGCCAGCAGTTTAGAGGGGGGCGCGGGCACTGAAGCTTTCTTT; CDR3 length: 15; J gene: TRBJ1-1; V gene: TRBV12-3/TRBV12-4; clone size: few; D gene: NA
CDR3 protein: CASSPPGPFSYEQYF; CDR3 DNA: TGTGCCAGCAGTCCACCAGGGCCCTTCTCCTACGAGCAGTACTTC; CDR3 length: 15; J gene: TRBJ2-7; V gene: TRBV28; clone size: few; D gene: NA
CDR3 protein: CASSLRTGASYGYTF; CDR3 DNA: TGTGCCAGCAGCTTACGAACGGGGGCTTCCTATGGCTACACCTTC; CDR3 length: 15; J gene: TRBJ1-2; V gene: TRBV7-8; clone size: few; D gene: NA
CDR3 protein: CASSIPSRTDRNTEAFF; CDR3 DNA: TGTGCCAGTAGTATACCATCTCGGACGGACAGGAACACTGAAGCTTTCTTT; CDR3 length: 17; J gene: TRBJ1-1; V gene: TRBV19; clone size: NA; D gene: NA
CDR3 protein: CASSLARGLAGGGNEQFF; CDR3 DNA: TGTGCCAGCAGTTTAGCGCGGGGCCTAGCGGGAGGGGGAAATGAGCAGTTCTTC; CDR3 length: 18; J gene: TRBJ2-1; V gene: TRBV12-3/TRBV12-4; clone size: NA; D gene: TRBD2
CDR3 protein: CASSLRMEKSPLHF; CDR3 DNA: TGTGCCAGCAGCTTACGAATGGAGAAATCACCCCTCCACTTT; CDR3 length: 14; J gene: TRBJ1-6; V gene: TRBV7-9; clone size: NA; D gene: NA
CDR3 protein: CASSEQESPGYGYTF; CDR3 DNA: TGTGCCAGCAGCGAACAGGAATCCCCCGGCTATGGCTACACCTTC; CDR3 length: 15; J gene: TRBJ1-2; V gene: TRBV12-3/TRBV12-4; clone size: few; D gene: NA